Following are 6 T cell receptor beta chains from one sample sequenced in a study of T cells in Graves' hyperthyroidism and ophthalmopathy. The source material, RNA transcripts, was used to amplify TCR beta CDR3 regions. First-round RT-PCR of the TCR CDR3 relied on the HTBI primer set. TCRdb called the multiplex PCR reads again in MiXCR, with one record for every CDR3 protein. The table includes 310,000 or so distinct CDR3 sequences, 17% detected once. The sequenced material came from blood. The receptors come from a woman aged 60-75 years with Graves' ophthalmopathy.

The V gene is TRBV18, the J gene TRBJ2-7, with TRBD1 as a possible D gene (5 bases). With 2 bases removed from V and 5 bases from J, the gap between germline ends came to 10 bases. The CDR3 has 13 residues. The germline gives CDR1 KGHSH, CDR2 LQKENI. CDR3 coding DNA: TGTGCCAGCTCACCAAGGCGACAGAACGAGCAGTACTTC. This sequence encodes CASSPRRQNEQYF.

This clonotype appeared many times. V is TRBV15 and J is TRBJ2-5; possibly TRBD1 or TRBD2 for D (5 bases each). This CDR3 region has 13 residues. Per germline, CDR1 LNHNV and CDR2 YYDKDF (reference sequence). V was trimmed by 0 bases and J by 5 bases, leaving 7 bases between them. CDR3 residues: CATSRDREETQYF. In DNA, the CDR3 is TGTGCCACCAGCAGAGACAGGGAGGAGACCCAGTACTTC.

This sequence joins TRBV28 and TRBJ2-1, with TRBD1 identical over 9 bases. Germline-derived CDR1 and CDR2 are MDHEN and SYDVKM. The CDR3 loop spans 15 amino acids. With V trimmed by 6 bases and J by 0 bases, 3 bases remained unmatched. The CDR3 loop is CASRSGQGSYNEQFF. The CDR3 DNA follows: TGTGCCAGCAGGTCGGGACAGGGCTCCTACAATGAGCAGTTCTTC.

The chain carries TRBV5-5 and TRBJ1-2; D is ambiguous. V lost 0 bases, J lost 5 bases, and 8 bases lay in between. CDR3 length equals 13 residues. Germline values: CDR1 SGHKS, CDR2 YYEKEE (reference sequence). The CDR3 region has the DNA TGTGCCAGCAGCTTGGTGTCAGCATATGGCTACACCTTC. The encoded protein is CASSLVSAYGYTF.

This clonotype appeared a few times. This chain uses TRBV12-3 or TRBV12-4 with TRBJ1-4, with a weak D call TRBD1 (6 bases). The CDR3 has 16 residues. The ends were cut back, 6 bases at V and 0 bases at J, with 14 bases in the middle. CDR3 residues: CASRTGQSATNEKLFF. CDR3 coding DNA: TGTGCCAGCAGAACCGGACAGTCTGCAACTAATGAAAAACTGTTTTTT.

This clonotype has at least ten counts. This chain joins TRBV7-2 and TRBJ2-5; 8 nucleotides agree with TRBD1. With 6 bases clipped from V and 4 bases from J, the junction kept 4 bases outside the gene matches. Germline assignment: CDR1 SGHTA and CDR2 FQGNSA. The CDR3 spans 13 residues. CDR3 DNA sequence: TGTGCCAGCAGGAAACAGGGGGGAGAGACCCAGTACTTC. This sequence encodes CASRKQGGETQYF. The entire variable domain, with the rest obtained from reference TRBV7-2 and TRBJ2-5, is as follows: GAGVSQSPSNKVTEKGKDVELRCDPISGHTALYWYRQSLGQGLEFLIYFQGNSAPDKSGLPSDRFSAERTGGSVSTLTIQRTQQEDSAVYLCASRKQGGETQYFGPGTRLLVL.